The rows below give T cell receptor beta chains drawn from one sample of a study of cytomegalovirus exposure and HLA in healthy donors. Generated by immunoSEQ multiplex PCR, the TCRdb table keeps only in-frame clones and is missing some. The repertoire has around 200,000 clones, approximately 84% of them found once; the top ten carry over 3.5%. Input material: PBMCs. All receptors come from a man in his fifties in good health and CMV-seronegative. The CDR3 runs from the conserved cysteine through the conserved F or W. Fields, in order: J gene, V gene, clone size, D gene, CDR3 DNA, CDR3 protein. A D gene is named only where the DNA matches it firmly. Size values are once, few and many counts, or a class for expanded clones, and some rows have none.

>TRBJ1-2|TRBV9|.|TRBD1
TGTGCCAGCAGCGAGGGACAGACTTATGGCTACACCTTC
CASSEGQTYGYTF
>TRBJ2-3|TRBV7-9|.|.
TGTGCCAGCAGCAATAGCGTCCCCACAGATACGCAGTATTTT
CASSNSVPTDTQYF
>TRBJ2-2|TRBV4-3|.|.
TGCGCCAGCAGCCTAGACTACGCCGGGGAGCTGTTTTTT
CASSLDYAGELFF
>TRBJ1-5|TRBV19|.|TRBD1
TGTGCCAGTAGTCCCTGGGACAGCTTCAATCAGCCCCAGCATTTT
CASSPWDSFNQPQHF
>TRBJ2-2|TRBV7-7|few|TRBD1
TGTGCCAGCAGGAAGACAGGGCTCACCGGGGAGCTGTTTTTT
CASRKTGLTGELFF
>TRBJ1-6|TRBV6-5|.|TRBD1
TGTGCCAGCAGCCCGACAGGGGAGTATTCACCCCTCCACTTT
CASSPTGEYSPLHF
>TRBJ1-6|TRBV27|few|TRBD1
TGTGCCAGCTCCGGGACAGGGGTTTCACCCCTCCACTTT
CASSGTGVSPLHF
>TRBJ1-5|TRBV6-5|.|TRBD1
TGTGCCAGTAGGAGGGGGCAGAATCAGCCCCAGCATTTT
CASRRGQNQPQHF
>TRBJ1-1|TRBV2|.|TRBD1
TGTGCCAGCACCCCGGGACAGAATTTGAACACTGAAGCTTTCTTT
CASTPGQNLNTEAFF
>TRBJ2-7|TRBV11-2|.|.
TGTGCCAGCAGCTCCTACCCCTACGAGCAGTACTTC
CASSSYPYEQYF
>TRBJ1-1|TRBV19|once|TRBD1
TGTGCCAGTAAGGGACAGGTGAGCACTGAAGCTTTCTTT
CASKGQVSTEAFF
>TRBJ1-1|TRBV7-9|.|.
TGTGCCAGCAGCTTGTCATGGGGCCAAAGGATAGAAGCTTTCTTT
CASSLSWGQRIEAFF
>TRBJ1-3|TRBV18|few|.
TGTGCCAGCTCACCAACCGGGGGTTTAAACACCATATATTTT
CASSPTGGLNTIYF
>TRBJ1-2|TRBV6-5|.|TRBD1
TGTGCCAGCAGTTACCAGGGGGCGGGTGGCTACACCTTC
CASSYQGAGGYTF
>TRBJ1-2|TRBV9|few|TRBD1
TGTGCCAGCAGCGTAACTACAGGGGGCAAGGGAAATGGCTACACCTTC
CASSVTTGGKGNGYTF
>TRBJ1-2|TRBV7-9|.|.
TGTGCCAGCAGCCCTACGCCGGGGAGTGGCTACACCTTC
CASSPTPGSGYTF
>TRBJ2-7|TRBV27|.|.
TGTGCCAGCTCAACAGGAACCGAGCAGTACTTC
CASSTGTEQYF
>TRBJ1-1|TRBV5-1|.|.
TGCGCCAGCTATTCTGAGGGCACTGAAGCTTTCTTT
CASYSEGTEAFF
>TRBJ2-7|TRBV7-2|.|TRBD1
TGTGCCAGCAGCTTAGGACCGGGACAGGGAAGGGACGAGCAGTACTTC
CASSLGPGQGRDEQYF
>TRBJ1-6|TRBV27|.|.
TGTGCCAGCAGTTTATCGTCCAGGGTAAGATCACCCCTCCACTTT
CASSLSSRVRSPLHF
>TRBJ1-5|TRBV2|.|.
TGTGCCAGCAGTGTCAGGGTTATTAGTCAGCCCCAGCATTTT
CASSVRVISQPQHF
>TRBJ2-7|TRBV19|.|.
TGTGCCAGTAGTCTGGCGGACAGATCTTCCTACGAGCAGTACTTC
CASSLADRSSYEQYF
>TRBJ1-2|TRBV6-6|few|TRBD1
TGTGCCAGCAGTCAGACAGGGGGCAACTATGGCTACACCTTC
CASSQTGGNYGYTF
>TRBJ1-6|TRBV10-3|.|.
TGTGCCATCAGTGCAGGCCGAGAGAATTCACCCCTCCACTTT
CAISAGRENSPLHF
>TRBJ1-1|TRBV5-6|few|.
TGTGCCAGCAGCTTGGCCCCCCGACCAGCTGAGGATGAAGCTTTCTTT
CASSLAPRPAEDEAFF
>TRBJ1-5|TRBV19|.|.
TGTGCCAGTAGCTACGACATTAGCAATCAGCCCCAGCATTTT
CASSYDISNQPQHF
>TRBJ2-7|TRBV19|.|.
TGTGCCAGTAGTAGAGAGTACCTACAGTACTACGAGCAGTACTTC
CASSREYLQYYEQYF
>TRBJ1-5|TRBV18|.|.
TGTGCCAGCTCACTAAACCAGGGGAATCAGCCCCAGCATTTT
CASSLNQGNQPQHF
>TRBJ2-1|TRBV7-9|.|TRBD2
TGTGCCAGCAGCGCCCCTAGCGGTTTAGCCCACAATGAGCAGTTCTTC
CASSAPSGLAHNEQFF